Below, 30 T cell receptor beta chains from the same sample are listed, as sequenced in a study of tumor and adjacent non-tumor tissue in lung cancer. The library came from three nested PCR rounds adapted from ARM-PCR protocols. Each CDR3 protein is one row after TCRdb ran MiXCR on the multiplex PCR reads. The sample records tens of thousands of distinct CDR3 sequences, about 67% being singletons. No cell sorting was done before RNA was extracted from the tissue. The sequencing input was lung tumor tissue. These receptors were taken from a man in his 60s with non-small cell lung cancer.

About this clonotype itself: The missing conserved phenylalanine or tryptophan at the end of this CDR3 makes a read error likely. J is TRBJ1-2 and V is TRBV6-5, with D possibly TRBD1 on 5 matching bases. In germline, CDR1 is MNHEY, CDR2 SVGAGI. The CDR3 contains 14 residues. Trimming left V 8 bases short and J 5 bases short, with 18 bases between. The CDR3 protein is CASRSGQGEYGYTI. CDR3 nucleotides: TGTGCCAGCCGCTCTGGTCAGGGTGAATATGGCTACACCATC.

A remark on this clonotype: A much more abundant neighbour one base away suggests this may be a read error. The CDR3 end shows no conserved phenylalanine or tryptophan, and so a read error is likely. V and J are TRBV11-3 and TRBJ2-5; weak D call: TRBD2 (5 bases). Germline V gene lookup returns CDR1 SGHNT and CDR2 YENEEA. Trimming stripped 1 base from V and 5 bases from J, with 8 bases between. This CDR3 contains 13 residues. CDR3 loop: CASSLAGGETQYL. The CDR3 region has the DNA TGTGCCAGCAGCTTAGCAGGCGGGGAGACCCAGTACTTA.

Details on this clonotype: A much larger clone lies a single base off, so this may be a read error. The CDR3 ends on some other residue instead of the conserved phenylalanine or tryptophan, so this is likely a read error. This chain joins TRBV11-3 and TRBJ1-3; D ambiguous. V was shortened by 3 bases and J by 7 bases, with 10 bases between the two germline ends. The CDR3 contains 13 residues. Germline values: CDR1 SGHNT, CDR2 YENEEA. CDR3 residues: CASSLSLRNTIYP. In DNA, the CDR3 is TGTGCCAGCAGCTTGTCGTTGCGGAACACCATATATCCT.

In regard to this clonotype: Germline and junction disagree at one end, which may indicate a read error. The rearrangement joins TRBV11-1 to TRBJ2-1; tentative D call: TRBD1 (6 bases). This CDR3 has 13 amino acids. The germline V gene encodes CDR1 SGHAT and CDR2 FQDESV (reference sequence). The CDR3 bases are TGTGCCAGCAACTCAGGACAGATCAATCAGCAGTCCTTC. Amino acid sequence: CASNSGQINQQSF.

A word on this clonotype: This may stem from a read error, because a much larger clone lies one nucleotide away. The chain has TRBV7-9 and TRBJ2-6; tentative D call: TRBD1 (6 bases). The CDR3 loop spans 15 amino acids. CDR1 is SEHNR, CDR2 FQNEAQ, per germline (reference sequence). Trimming took 5 bases from V and 4 from J, leaving 12 bases between them. CDR3 residues: CASSRQGLGANVLTF. CDR3 coding DNA: TGTGCCAGCAGCAGGCAGGGGCTGGGGGCCAACGTCCTGACTTTC.

This clonotype turned up a few times. This chain uses TRBV28 with TRBJ1-3; 7 bases map to TRBD1. Trimming at V came to 5 bases and at J to 0 bases, leaving 1 base not matched to a gene. The germline V gene encodes CDR1 MDHEN and CDR2 SYDVKM. The CDR3 length is 14 residues. In DNA form, the CDR3 reads TGTGCCAGCAGTCCAGGGGGCTCTGGAAACACCATATATTTT. Translating it yields CASSPGGSGNTIYF.

In this sample, this clonotype turned up a few times. A junction boundary mismatches the germline segment, possibly from a read error. V usage is TRBV11-1 and J usage is TRBJ2-2, with D possibly matching TRBD1 (5 bases). Germline V gene lookup returns CDR1 SGHAT and CDR2 FQDESV (reference sequence). The length of the CDR3 is 15 residues. This chain's CDR3 is CTSSRAGSDTGELFF. The CDR3 DNA follows: TGTACCAGCAGCCGTGCAGGGTCGGACACCGGGGAGCTGTTTTTT.

Details on this clonotype: At one end the junction does not follow the germline gene, possibly because of a read error. This chain connects TRBV4-1 to TRBJ2-7; D is possibly TRBD1 or TRBD2 (5 bases each). Germline CDR1 MGHRA, CDR2 YSYEKL. The CDR3 loop spans 15 amino acids. DNA for the CDR3: TGCGCCAGCAGCCATGTAGAGGGGCCCCCCTACGAGGAGTACTTC. Translating gives CASSHVEGPPYEEYF.

With respect to this clonotype: A junction end diverges from the germline sequence, so it may reflect a read error. The rearrangement uses TRBV6-5 and TRBJ2-3; D remains ambiguous. CDR3 length: 11 amino acids. Germline values: CDR1 MNHEY, CDR2 SVGAGI. The CDR3 bases are TGTGGCAGCAGTCTCGTGGGTACGCAGTATTTT. Its protein is CGSSLVGTQYF.

This clonotype was counted only a few times. This may stem from a read error, because a much larger clone lies one nucleotide away. This rearrangement joins TRBV5-4 to TRBJ1-5, with D possibly TRBD1 on 6 matching bases. Trimming shortened V by 0 bases and J by 4 bases, and 14 bases separated the two germline ends. Germline CDR1 is SGHNT and CDR2 is YYREEE (reference sequence). CDR3 length equals 16 residues. The chain's CDR3 is CASSLAPGTSNQPQHF. Here the CDR3 DNA reads TGTGCCAGCAGCTTGGCCCCCGGGACAAGTAATCAGCCCCAGCATTTT.

On this clonotype: One end of the junction varies from germline; a read error may be responsible. The chain couples TRBV5-5 to TRBJ1-1; D gene ambiguous. CDR1 is SGHKS and CDR2 is YYEKEE in the germline V gene (reference sequence). The CDR3 totals 15 residues. CDR3 region: CASSLGGGMNTEAFF. In DNA form, the CDR3 reads TGTGCCAGCAGTTTGGGTGGCGGAATGAACACTGAAGCTTTCTTT.

Worth noting for this clonotype: A read error may produce the germline difference seen at one junction end. The chain combines TRBV7-8 with TRBJ1-2; unclear D gene. CDR1 and CDR2 from the germline V gene are SGHVS and FQNEAQ. This CDR3 is built from 13 residues. The CDR3 region is CARSLDGSYGHTF. CDR3 in DNA: TGTGCCAGGAGCTTAGACGGCAGCTATGGCCACACCTTC.

This chain connects TRBV28 to TRBJ2-1; D gene uncertain. Deletions cut 6 bases from V and 7 bases from J, with 22 bases between. The germline CDR1 and CDR2 sequences are MDHEN and SYDVKM. The CDR3 runs to 16 residues. The DNA of the CDR3 is TGTGCCAGCAGCACCCTAGTAGTCCCCTTTAATAATGAGCAGTTCTTC. It codes for CASSTLVVPFNNEQFF.

The chain couples TRBV10-3 to TRBJ2-1; D possibly corresponds to TRBD1 (6 bases). The CDR3 loop spans 14 amino acids. Germline lookup yields CDR1 ENHRY and CDR2 SYGVKD. The germline V and J ends were trimmed by 6 bases and 6 bases, with 15 bases remaining between them. The CDR3 nucleotides are TGTGCCATCAGAGCCGGACAGACTATCAATGAGCAGTTCTTC. Protein product: CAIRAGQTINEQFF.

This clonotype was found many times. This rearrangement joins TRBV20-1 to TRBJ2-7, with D hard to call. The germline V and J ends were trimmed by 0 bases and 4 bases, with 10 bases remaining between them. CDR3 length equals 13 residues. Germline values: CDR1 DFQATT, CDR2 SNEGSKA (reference sequence). The CDR3 bases are TGCAGTGCTAGAGATCTGGGGTCGTACGAGCAGTACTTC. This sequence encodes CSARDLGSYEQYF.

This clonotype was detected a few times. This CDR3 reads CSARGGEDTQYF. In nucleotides, the CDR3 is TGCAGTGCTAGAGGGGGGGAAGATACGCAGTATTTT. The chain combines TRBV20-1 with TRBJ2-3; TRBD2 might be the D (6 bases). Looked up from germline, CDR1 is DFQATT and CDR2 is SNEGSKA (reference sequence). This CDR3 comprises 12 residues. The V and J ends lost 1 base and 5 bases respectively, with 7 bases between them.

As to this clonotype: One end of the junction does not line up with germline, which may come from a read error. The chain employs TRBV4-1 and TRBJ2-2; the D gene could be TRBD1 or TRBD2 (5 bases each). The length of the CDR3 is 16 residues. Per germline, CDR1 MGHRA and CDR2 YSYEKL. CDR3 in amino acids: CASSQELGRAAGDLFF. CDR3 coding DNA: TGTGCCAGCAGCCAAGAACTCGGCAGGGCGGCCGGGGATCTGTTTTTT.

The rearrangement joins TRBV29-1 to TRBJ2-7; a possible D gene is TRBD2 (5 bases). Germline assignment: CDR1 SQVTM and CDR2 ANQGSEA. V lost 4 bases and J 5 bases, leaving 18 bases between the germline ends. The CDR3 runs 14 residues. The CDR3 here is CSVGLTTGGDEQYF. The CDR3, as DNA: TGCAGCGTTGGTCTGACTACGGGTGGGGACGAGCAGTACTTC.

As regards this clonotype: A much larger clonotype is one base distant, so this may be a read error. The J gene is TRBJ2-7, the V gene TRBV29-1; the D call may be TRBD1 or TRBD2 (5 bases each). Looked up from germline, CDR1 is SQVTM and CDR2 is ANQGSEA. There are 12 residues in the CDR3. The CDR3 loop reads CCTGRLRDEQYF. The CDR3 coding sequence is TGCTGCACGGGACGCCTTAGGGACGAGCAGTACTTC.

At least ten counts were recorded for this clonotype. V and J are TRBV6-9 and TRBJ2-7; D is perhaps TRBD1 or TRBD2 (7 bases each). The CDR3 covers 15 residues. Germline-derived CDR1 and CDR2 are MNHGY and SVAAGI. V lost 11 bases and J 3 bases, leaving 23 bases between the germline ends. This CDR3 reads CARSMTDRDYYEQYF. Written as DNA, the CDR3 is TGTGCCCGCTCCATGACCGACAGGGACTACTACGAGCAGTACTTC.

Regarding this clonotype: The CDR3 carries no conserved terminal phenylalanine or tryptophan, so it likely arises from a read error. The chain has TRBV6-1 and TRBJ2-2; unclear D gene. The ends were cut back, 8 bases at V and 9 bases at J, with 7 bases in the middle. The CDR3 is 10 residues long. Per the germline V gene, CDR1 is MNHNS and CDR2 is SASEGT. The CDR3 protein is CASCAWELFL. CDR3 nucleotides: TGTGCCAGCTGCGCTTGGGAGCTGTTTTTA.

This clonotype is medium-sized by share. The rearrangement links TRBV10-2 to TRBJ1-2, with D unresolved. This CDR3 has 13 amino acids. V was clipped by 7 bases and J by 0 bases, with 9 bases between them. Germline V lookup: CDR1 WSHSY, CDR2 SAAADI. CDR3 sequence: CASTQTPNYGYTF. CDR3 nucleotides: TGCGCCAGCACACAGACCCCTAACTATGGCTACACCTTC.

Only a few counts were recorded for this clonotype. The V gene is TRBV11-3, the J gene TRBJ2-2, with unresolved D. The germline V gene has CDR1 SGHNT and CDR2 YENEEA. Trimming left V 1 base short and J 5 bases short, with 8 bases between. The CDR3 totals 14 residues. CDR3 in DNA: TGTGCCAGCAGCTTAGGTTTTGGGACCGGGGAGCTGTTTTTT. Translation: CASSLGFGTGELFF.

The gene calls are TRBV29-1 and TRBJ1-2, with D unresolved. The CDR3 contains 11 residues. V lost 8 bases, J lost 4 bases, and 11 bases lay in between. CDR1 is SQVTM and CDR2 is ANQGSEA in the germline V gene. CDR3 nucleotides: TGCAGCACCTCGGAAGCCTATGGCTACACCTTC. This gives the protein CSTSEAYGYTF.

The CDR3: CASSLVAGIVGAQETQYF. CDR3 nucleotide sequence: TGTGCCAGCAGCTTAGTGGCCGGAATTGTAGGGGCACAAGAGACCCAGTACTTC. The rearrangement links TRBV11-2 to TRBJ2-5, with D possibly TRBD1 on 5 matching bases. Germline assignment: CDR1 SGHAT and CDR2 FQNNGV. CDR3 length equals 18 residues. V lost 1 base and J 2 bases, leaving 20 bases between the germline ends.

This clonotype showed up many times. This chain links TRBV6-6 with TRBJ2-3, with D perhaps TRBD1 or TRBD2 (5 bases each). This CDR3 is built from 15 residues. Trimming left V 5 bases short and J 2 bases short, with 14 bases between. In germline, CDR1 is MNHNY, CDR2 SVGAGI (reference sequence). The CDR3 here is CASSGAGRTTDTQYF. CDR3 coding DNA: TGTGCCAGCAGTGGGGCTGGGAGAACCACAGATACGCAGTATTTT.

With respect to this clonotype: With a much larger clone just one base away, this may be a read error. The genes are TRBV5-1 and TRBJ1-1, with D perhaps matching TRBD1 (6 bases). CDR1 SGHRS and CDR2 YFSETQ come from the germline V gene. The CDR3 has 15 amino acids. CDR3 sequence (DNA): TGCGCCAGCGGCTTGTCCGGGGGCTGGGACACTGAAGCTTTCTTT. Its protein product is CASGLSGGWDTEAFF.

Note on this clonotype: A read error may produce the germline difference seen at one junction end. The genes are TRBV4-3 and TRBJ1-5; D might be TRBD1 (6 bases). This CDR3 contains 16 residues. CDR1 and CDR2 from the germline V gene are LGHNA and YSLEER. The CDR3 DNA reads TGCGCCTGCAGCCAAGATTGGGGGGGGCGGGTGATGCCCCAGCATTTT. Translation: CACSQDWGGRVMPQHF.

As concerns this clonotype: The junction does not match germline at one end; this may be a read error. The chain joins TRBV6-2 or TRBV6-3 to TRBJ2-7; D remains unclear. The CDR3 extends over 13 amino acids. Germline V gene sequence: CDR1 MNHEY, CDR2 SVGEGT. The CDR3 sequence is CASSEPVTYEQYF. The CDR3 bases are TGTGCCAGCAGTGAGCCGGTGACCTATGAGCAGTACTTC.

This chain joins TRBV6-5 and TRBJ1-2; 10 bases line up with TRBD1. V shed 5 bases and J 1 base; nucleotides not matched to a gene: 10. The germline CDR1 and CDR2 sequences are MNHEY and SVGAGI. The CDR3 consists of 17 residues. The CDR3 nucleotides read TGTGCCAGCAGTCGCGGACAGGGGGGGTTCGGTAACTATGGCTACACCTTC. This translates into CASSRGQGGFGNYGYTF.